This T cell receptor (beta chain) stems from a study of PD-1 blockade in mismatch repair-deficient tumors (dated 2017 in TCRdb). For the wider study: Between late 2013 and September 2016, the trial enrolled about 93 consecutive patients with approximately 13 mismatch repair-deficient cancer types, every one of whom had been previously treated and was progressing. Tumor-associated T cell clones were tracked in the peripheral blood of patients responding to PD-1 blockade by deep sequencing of TCR CDR3 regions.

The receptor library was made with the immunoSEQ multiplex PCR assay. Drawn from immuneACCESS, this table holds only the in-frame rearrangements with V and J called that TCRdb kept. Clones are partly lost; checked studies trace under half to an unresolved V gene and leave the rest unexplained. This sample holds 85,000 to 130,000 clones; roughly four fifths were observed only once. The ten largest clones capture roughly 6.2% of the sample. Comment on this clone: Its antigen remains undetermined. The record has no base qualities; no much larger clone is one base away.

Mismatch repair deficiency in every enrolled patient was established by polymerase chain reaction or immunohistochemistry. TCR sequencing was performed for a few patients who responded to pembrolizumab therapy. In the phase II trial, pembrolizumab PD-1 blockade was tested prospectively in advanced mismatch repair-deficient cancers, no matter which tissue of origin the cancers came from. Peripheral blood T cell samples were serially collected before and at multiple times after PD-1 blockade was started. Blood sampling times were reported as weeks after the first pembrolizumab dose. Study-wide conclusions, independent of this receptor: Clones residing in the tumor, which were often undetectable in blood before treatment, expanded quickly after pembrolizumab and then contracted, generally before radiologic responses.

The CDR3, cysteine through phenylalanine, is 14 amino acids long. Of all the DNA, just the CDR3 is kept, 42 bases in frame from base 1. V loses 8 bases at its end and J loses 6 bases; junction bases beyond the gene matches: 5. CDR1 LNHDA and CDR2 SQIVND are derived from the germline V gene (reference sequence). Material: peripheral blood, obtained 36 weeks after starting pembrolizumab. The clonotype comes from an adult with mismatch repair-deficient cancer. Recombination connected TRBV19 to TRBJ2-2, with 11 bases aligning to TRBD2. The CDR3 has the sequence CASGGLAVPGELFF. In nucleotide form, the sequence is TGTGCCAGTGGGGGACTAGCGGTCCCCGGGGAGCTGTTTTTT.